The T cell receptor beta chain described here comes from a study of blood T cell repertoires in COVID-19. Across the whole study: The United States, Italy and Spain supplied acute and convalescent COVID-19 samples. PBMCs, B-cell-depleted T cells, or T cells provided the cDNA or gDNA that made up the material.

J lost 1 base, V lost 0 bases, and 8 bases had no gene match. CDR3 length: 17 amino acids. Germline V gives CDR1 GTSNPN, CDR2 SVGIG (reference sequence). In the study's own analysis: How many nucleated cells were present was estimated from reference gene primer amplification. The repertoire was sequenced with immunoSEQ multiplex PCR; TCRdb's copy has only in-frame clones and lacks some. D and trimming come from the DNA, and the V and J calls and clone size come from that table. Here the sample spans under 300,000 clones, about 85% being singletons. The sequencing input was peripheral blood. This chain links TRBV30 with TRBJ2-1, with 8 bases matching TRBD2. The receptor was derived from a human donor in a cohort sampled during active COVID-19. The CDR3 DNA sequence: TGTGCCTGGAGTGTACCCAGAAGCGGGAGATCCTACAATGAGCAGTTCTTC. It yields the protein CAWSVPRSGRSYNEQFF.